This TCR beta chain was identified in a study of blood T cell repertoires in COVID-19. Study context: Acute-phase and convalescent COVID-19 samples originated in the United States, Italy and Spain. From T cells, B-cell-depleted T cells, or PBMCs came the material, which was cDNA or gDNA.

The CDR3 runs 14 residues. V was cut by 0 bases and J by 5 bases, with 9 bases left in between. CDR1 and CDR2 (germline): SGDLS, YYNGEE. Original analysis: Estimates of nucleated cell counts were drawn from the amplification of reference gene primers. Profiled with immunoSEQ multiplex PCR; TCRdb holds only in-frame clones, not every one. V, J and clone size are those of that table, while D and trimming were read from the DNA. The sample contains about 210,000 clones, 84% of which appear only once. This TCR derives from a woman in her forties or fifties with active or convalescent COVID-19. The V gene is TRBV9, the J gene TRBJ2-1, with D perhaps matching TRBD2 (6 bases). Sequenced: peripheral blood. The CDR3 loop reads CASSVDLANNEQFF. The CDR3 DNA is TGTGCCAGCAGCGTAGACCTAGCGAACAATGAGCAGTTCTTC. Full variable domain (missing parts from reference TRBV9 and TRBJ2-1): DSGVTQTPKHLITATGQRVTLRCSPRSGDLSVYWYQQSLDQGLQFLIQYYNGEERAKGNILERFSAQQFPDLHSELNLSSLELGDSALYFCASSVDLANNEQFFGPGTRLTVL.